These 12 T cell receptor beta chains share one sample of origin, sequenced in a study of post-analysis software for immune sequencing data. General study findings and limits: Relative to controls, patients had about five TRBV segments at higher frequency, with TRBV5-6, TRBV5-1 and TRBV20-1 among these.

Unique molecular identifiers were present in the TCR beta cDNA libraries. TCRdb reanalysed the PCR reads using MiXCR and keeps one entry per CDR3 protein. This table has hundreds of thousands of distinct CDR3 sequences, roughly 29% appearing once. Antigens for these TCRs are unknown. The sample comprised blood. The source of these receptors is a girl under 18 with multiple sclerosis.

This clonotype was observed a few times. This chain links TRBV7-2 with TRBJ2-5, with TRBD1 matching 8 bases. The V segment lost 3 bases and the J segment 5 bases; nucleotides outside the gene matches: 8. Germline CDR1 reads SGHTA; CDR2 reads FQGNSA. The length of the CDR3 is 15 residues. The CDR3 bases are TGTGCCAGCAGCTTTGACAGGGGAGAGTCGGAGACCCAGTACTTC. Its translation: CASSFDRGESETQYF.

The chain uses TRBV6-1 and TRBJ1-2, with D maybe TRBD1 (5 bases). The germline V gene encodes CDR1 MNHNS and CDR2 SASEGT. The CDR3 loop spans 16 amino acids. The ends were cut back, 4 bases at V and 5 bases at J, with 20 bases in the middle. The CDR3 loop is CASSALRDRFPYGYTF. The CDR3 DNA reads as TGTGCCAGCAGTGCCCTCCGGGACCGATTCCCTTATGGCTACACCTTC.

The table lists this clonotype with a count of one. CDR3: CASRPGLAGIDEQFF. As DNA, the CDR3 is TGTGCCAGCAGACCGGGACTAGCGGGAATCGATGAGCAGTTCTTC. This chain connects TRBV6-1 to TRBJ2-1, with TRBD2 identical over 13 bases. The ends lost 6 bases at V and 8 bases at J; junction bases unmatched: 7. Germline V gives CDR1 MNHNS, CDR2 SASEGT. The CDR3 has 15 amino acids.

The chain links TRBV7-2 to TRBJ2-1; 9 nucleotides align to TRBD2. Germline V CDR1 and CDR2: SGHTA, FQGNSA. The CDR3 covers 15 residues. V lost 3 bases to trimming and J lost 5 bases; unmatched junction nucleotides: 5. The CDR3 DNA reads TGTGCCAGCAGCTTGCGGAGCGGGAGGAACAATGAGCAGTTCTTC. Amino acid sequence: CASSLRSGRNNEQFF.

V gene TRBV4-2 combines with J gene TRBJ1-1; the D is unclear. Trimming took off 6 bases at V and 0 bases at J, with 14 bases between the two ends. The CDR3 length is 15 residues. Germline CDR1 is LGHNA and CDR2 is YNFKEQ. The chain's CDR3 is CASRRELGLNTEAFF. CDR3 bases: TGTGCCAGCAGGCGCGAACTAGGGCTGAACACTGAAGCTTTCTTT.

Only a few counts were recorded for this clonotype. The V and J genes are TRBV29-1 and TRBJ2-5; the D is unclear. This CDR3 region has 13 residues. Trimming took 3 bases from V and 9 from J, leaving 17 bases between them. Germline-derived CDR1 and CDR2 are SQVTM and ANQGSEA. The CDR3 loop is CSVDEVRSEAQYF. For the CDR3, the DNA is TGCAGCGTTGATGAGGTCCGATCGGAAGCCCAGTACTTC.

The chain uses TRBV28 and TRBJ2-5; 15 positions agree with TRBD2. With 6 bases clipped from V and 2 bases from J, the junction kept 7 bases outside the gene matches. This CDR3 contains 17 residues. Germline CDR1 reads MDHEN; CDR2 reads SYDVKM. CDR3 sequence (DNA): TGTGCCAGCAGCCGGACTAGCGGGGGGGCACAGCAAGAGACCCAGTACTTC. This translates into CASSRTSGGAQQETQYF.

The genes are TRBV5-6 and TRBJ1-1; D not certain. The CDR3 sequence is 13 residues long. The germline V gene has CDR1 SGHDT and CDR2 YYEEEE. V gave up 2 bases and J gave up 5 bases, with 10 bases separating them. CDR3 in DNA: TGTGCCAGCAGCTTAACCGGGTGGACTGAAGCTTTCTTT. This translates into CASSLTGWTEAFF.

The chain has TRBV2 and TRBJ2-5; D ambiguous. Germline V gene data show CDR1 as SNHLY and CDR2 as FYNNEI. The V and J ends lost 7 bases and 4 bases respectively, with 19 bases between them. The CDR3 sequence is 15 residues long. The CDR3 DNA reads TGTGCCAGCATTCGTACTCCCGGTCTAGGAGAGACCCAGTACTTC. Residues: CASIRTPGLGETQYF.

The CDR3 is CSVDETAARTQFF. The CDR3 nucleotides read TGCAGCGTTGACGAGACGGCAGCCAGAACCCAGTTCTTC. The rearrangement joins TRBV29-1 to TRBJ2-1; D remains unclear. The germline V and J ends were trimmed by 3 bases and 13 bases, with 19 bases remaining between them. CDR1 and CDR2 (germline): SQVTM, ANQGSEA. The CDR3 length is 13 residues.

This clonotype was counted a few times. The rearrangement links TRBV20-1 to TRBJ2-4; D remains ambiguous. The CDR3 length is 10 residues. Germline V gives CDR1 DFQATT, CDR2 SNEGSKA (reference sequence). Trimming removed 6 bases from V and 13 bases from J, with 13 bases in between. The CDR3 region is CSATAGEQYF. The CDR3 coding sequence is TGCAGTGCCACCGCAGGAGAGCAGTACTTC.

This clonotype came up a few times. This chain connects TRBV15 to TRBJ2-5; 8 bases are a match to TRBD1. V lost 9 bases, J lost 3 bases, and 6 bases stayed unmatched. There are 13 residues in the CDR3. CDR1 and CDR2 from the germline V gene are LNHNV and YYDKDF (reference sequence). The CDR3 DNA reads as TGTGCCACGGGACAGGCGGCCAAAGAGACCCAGTACTTC. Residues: CATGQAAKETQYF.